A selection of T cell receptor beta chains follows, all from one sample in a study of vaccination and CD4 T cells after COVID-19. No antigens are known for them. In TCRdb, the PCR reads were re-called with MiXCR into one record per CDR3 protein. The data contain some 19,000 distinct CDR3 sequences, approximately 37% of them singletons. Source material: cultured CD4+ T cells from blood. The receptors originated from a human donor with COVID-19. CDR3s include the opening cysteine and the closing phenylalanine or tryptophan. D genes are given only for firm matches. Size values are once, few and many counts, or a class for expanded clones, and some rows have none.

>NA|TRBV20-1|TRBJ1-1|NA
TGCAGTGCTAGAGTGGCAGGGTTGAACACTGAAGCTTTCTTT
CSARVAGLNTEAFF
>NA|TRBV5-1|TRBJ1-6|NA
TGCGCCAGCAGCCAGGGGTCGGGGAATTCACCCCTCCACTTT
CASSQGSGNSPLHF
>NA|TRBV20-1|TRBJ2-7|NA
TGCAGTGCTGGGCAGGGTGCGGTCCCCTACGAGCAGTACTTC
CSAGQGAVPYEQYF
>NA|TRBV11-3|TRBJ2-7|NA
TGTGCCAGCAGGGGAATTTCCTACGAGCAGTACTTC
CASRGISYEQYF
>NA|TRBV7-7|TRBJ2-7|NA
TGTGCTAGCAGCCCTTCGACAGACATCTACGAGCAGTACTTC
CASSPSTDIYEQYF
>NA|TRBV20-1|TRBJ1-3|NA
TGCAGTGCTAGAGGACCTGGAAACACCATATATTTT
CSARGPGNTIYF
>NA|TRBV5-5|TRBJ1-1|TRBD1
TGTGCCAGCAGCCGAACGACAGGGTCGAACACTGAAGCTTTCTTT
CASSRTTGSNTEAFF
>NA|TRBV20-1|TRBJ2-5|TRBD2
TGCAGTGCCCTCCCTCCAAGGTGGAGCGGGGGGGCTGCGGAGGGAAAAGAGACCCAGTACTTC
CSALPPRWSGGAAEGKETQYF
>NA|TRBV5-6|TRBJ2-7|NA
TGTGCCAGCAGGTACTACGACAGGAGCTACGAGCAGTACTTC
CASRYYDRSYEQYF
>few|TRBV6-2/TRBV6-3|TRBJ1-1|NA
TGTGCCAGCAGTGTCTGGGGGGGCAGCAACACTGAAGCTTTCTTT
CASSVWGGSNTEAFF
>NA|TRBV28|TRBJ2-3|TRBD2
TGTGCCAGCAGTCCCGGGACTAGCGGGAGCACAGATACGCAGTATTTT
CASSPGTSGSTDTQYF
>NA|TRBV6-1|TRBJ2-5|TRBD2
TGTGCCAGCAGTGATCCCCGGACTAGCGGGGTTGAGACCCAGTACTTC
CASSDPRTSGVETQYF
>NA|TRBV19|TRBJ1-4|NA
TGTGCCAGTAGTATTATCCGGGGAGGCAATGAAAAACTGTTTTTT
CASSIIRGGNEKLFF